The 20 T cell receptor beta chains below come from one sample, sequenced in a study of blood T cell repertoires in COVID-19. Sequencing used immunoSEQ multiplex PCR; TCRdb keeps in-frame clones, though not all of them. The profile shows 270,000 or so clones, over 75% of them singletons. Sequenced sample: peripheral blood. The receptor set was obtained from a human donor in a cohort sampled during active COVID-19.

The CDR3 bases are TGTGCCAGCTCACCCCCGGGACTAGCGGGAGTAAACATTCAGTACTTC. This sequence encodes CASSPPGLAGVNIQYF. This chain joins TRBV18 and TRBJ2-4; the match to TRBD2 covers 14 bases. This CDR3 has 16 residues. V shed 3 bases and J 6 bases; nucleotides not matched to a gene: 4. CDR1 is KGHSH, CDR2 LQKENI, per germline.

The V gene is TRBV19, the J gene TRBJ2-7, with 8 bases fitting TRBD2. V gave up 5 bases and J gave up 2 bases; unmatched junction bases: 8. This CDR3 has 15 residues. CDR1 and CDR2 from the germline V gene are LNHDA and SQIVND (reference sequence). The CDR3 coding sequence is TGTGCCAGTAGTTCCCGAGCGGGAGCAACCTACGAGCAGTACTTC. Its protein is CASSSRAGATYEQYF.

The genes are TRBV4-1 and TRBJ2-5, with D perhaps matching TRBD2 (7 bases). Germline CDR1 and CDR2: MGHRA and YSYEKL. This CDR3 region has 16 residues. V was clipped by 4 bases and J by 4 bases, with 19 bases between them. The CDR3 coding sequence is TGCGCCAGCAGCCTTACCTCGGGGGGCACAGCAGAGACCCAGTACTTC. Protein product: CASSLTSGGTAETQYF.

This chain uses TRBV5-5 with TRBJ1-5; D is unresolved. Germline-derived CDR1 and CDR2 are SGHKS and YYEKEE (reference sequence). Trimming left V 2 bases short and J 9 bases short, with 9 bases between. The CDR3 extends over 12 amino acids. As DNA, the CDR3 is TGTGCCAGCAGCTTTGACGGAGGGCCCCAGCATTTT. It codes for CASSFDGGPQHF. Combining the CDR3 with reference TRBV5-5 and TRBJ1-5 gives the whole variable domain DAGVTQSPTHLIKTRGQQVTLRCSPISGHKSVSWYQQVLGQGPQFIFQYYEKEERGRGNFPDRFSARQFPNYSSELNVNALLLGDSALYLCASSFDGGPQHFGDGTRLSIL.

This clone was found once. The J gene is TRBJ1-1, the V gene TRBV5-4; D not resolved. The CDR3 loop spans 13 amino acids. Trimming took off 0 bases at V and 11 bases at J, with 14 bases between the two ends. CDR1 is SGHNT and CDR2 is YYREEE in the germline V gene (reference sequence). CDR3 loop: CASSLVGSRGAFF. The CDR3 DNA sequence: TGTGCCAGCAGCTTGGTAGGGTCACGCGGGGCTTTCTTT.

The V call is TRBV19, the J call TRBJ1-4; a weak D match, TRBD1 (5 bases). Trimming took off 5 bases at V and 8 bases at J, with 18 bases between the two ends. From germline, CDR1 is LNHDA and CDR2 SQIVND (reference sequence). The CDR3 is 15 residues long. The CDR3 DNA is TGTGCCAGTAGTCCCCCCCCGGCAGGGTCCGAAAAACTGTTTTTT. Translation: CASSPPPAGSEKLFF.

The chain recombines TRBV4-3 with TRBJ2-3, with a possible D match to TRBD2 (6 bases). Germline V gives CDR1 LGHNA, CDR2 YSLEER. CDR3 size: 15 residues. Trimming removed 1 base at V and 4 bases at J, with 12 bases between. The CDR3 loop reads CASSQGLRRADTQYF. In DNA, the CDR3 is TGCGCCAGCAGCCAAGGCCTCAGGAGGGCAGATACGCAGTATTTT.

This chain connects TRBV15 to TRBJ1-5; D gene uncertain. CDR1 and CDR2 from the germline V gene are LNHNV and YYDKDF (reference sequence). CDR3 length: 13 residues. The V end lost 1 base, the J end lost 5 bases, and 6 bases lay between the germline ends. CDR3 sequence (DNA): TGTGCCACCAGCAGAGGGCCAGATCAGCCCCAGCATTTT. Translated, it gives CATSRGPDQPQHF.

The J gene is TRBJ1-3, the V gene TRBV10-2; D unresolved. CDR1 and CDR2 from the germline V gene are WSHSY and SAAADI. Trimming left V 3 bases short and J 0 bases short, with 12 bases between. This CDR3 has 16 residues. CDR3 bases: TGCGCCAGCAGTGACCATGCCCGGAGCTCTGGAAACACCATATATTTT. It encodes CASSDHARSSGNTIYF.

This clone was picked up a small number of times. V is TRBV11-2 and J is TRBJ2-7; 8 bases fit TRBD1. V lost 4 bases and J lost 6; bases outside the gene matches: 5. The CDR3 extends over 13 amino acids. Germline V gene data show CDR1 as SGHAT and CDR2 as FQNNGV. The chain's CDR3 is CASSSQQGVEQYF. The CDR3 DNA reads as TGTGCCAGCAGCTCCCAACAGGGGGTCGAGCAGTACTTC.

CDR3 in DNA: TGTGCCAGCACCAACCAGGGGGCCCGCTCCTACGAGCAGTACTTC. Translating gives CASTNQGARSYEQYF. V usage is TRBV5-8 and J usage is TRBJ2-7, with TRBD1 matching over 8 bases. This CDR3 comprises 15 residues. Germline V gene data show CDR1 as SGHTS and CDR2 as YDEGEE. V shed 6 bases, J shed 0 bases, and the junction held 8 bases outside the gene matches.

The chain links TRBV3-1 (or the pseudogene TRBV3-2) to TRBJ1-3, with unresolved D. The CDR3 has 15 amino acids. V was pared by 1 base and J by 5 bases, with 12 bases between. The germline CDR1 and CDR2 sequences are LGHDT and YNNKEL (reference sequence). CDR3 in DNA: TGTGCCAGCAGCCAAGCAATGACGGGGAGAAACACCATATATTTT. Translating it yields CASSQAMTGRNTIYF.

The DNA for the CDR3 is TGTGCCATCAGTGAATCGGACAGGGGTAACCACGAGCAGTACTTC. Amino acid sequence: CAISESDRGNHEQYF. V and J are TRBV10-3 and TRBJ2-7; 9 nucleotides match TRBD1. The ends lost 3 bases at V and 5 bases at J; junction bases unmatched: 8. Germline CDR1 ENHRY, CDR2 SYGVKD. This CDR3 is 15 amino acids long.

The chain couples TRBV9 to TRBJ2-1; TRBD2 is a possible D gene (6 bases). V lost 0 bases, J lost 8 bases, and 9 bases lay in between. The CDR3 is 13 amino acids. Germline loops: CDR1 SGDLS, CDR2 YYNGEE. CDR3 in amino acids: CASSVVGSHEQFF. As DNA, the CDR3 is TGTGCCAGCAGCGTAGTCGGGAGCCATGAGCAGTTCTTC.

The chain couples TRBV14 to TRBJ2-2, with D possibly matching TRBD1 (6 bases). V gave up 5 bases and J gave up 4 bases, with 11 bases separating them. The CDR3 loop spans 14 amino acids. The V gene's germline CDR1 is SGHDN and CDR2 FVKESK. CDR3 loop: CASSSTGRTGELFF. CDR3 bases: TGTGCCAGCAGCTCCACAGGGCGCACCGGGGAGCTGTTTTTT.

The genes are TRBV15 and TRBJ2-1, with D perhaps matching TRBD1 (6 bases). There are 15 residues in the CDR3. Germline assignment: CDR1 LNHNV and CDR2 YYDKDF (reference sequence). V lost 7 bases and J lost 1, with 14 bases in between. In DNA, the CDR3 is TGTGCCACCACTCGAATACAGGGATCCTACAATGAGCAGTTCTTC. Its protein product is CATTRIQGSYNEQFF.

The rearrangement joins TRBV11-3 to TRBJ1-2; D is unresolved. CDR3 length: 13 residues. Trimming stripped 5 bases from V and 8 bases from J, with 15 bases between. The V gene's germline CDR1 is SGHNT and CDR2 YENEEA. CDR3 loop: CASSKTPFEGYTF. CDR3 bases: TGTGCCAGCAGCAAGACACCGTTTGAAGGCTACACCTTC.

The rearrangement joins TRBV27 to TRBJ1-4; D not certain. Trimming shortened V by 8 bases and J by 8 bases, and 18 bases separated the two germline ends. This CDR3 comprises 14 residues. Germline values: CDR1 MNHEY, CDR2 SMNVEV (reference sequence). The CDR3 reads CASGPIREREKLFF. The CDR3 DNA sequence: TGTGCCAGCGGGCCTATACGGGAGAGGGAAAAACTGTTTTTT.

This clone was counted a single time. The chain couples TRBV27 to TRBJ1-2; 7 nucleotides agree with TRBD1. V gave up 5 bases and J gave up 2 bases; unmatched junction bases: 8. The length of the CDR3 is 15 residues. Germline-derived CDR1 and CDR2 are MNHEY and SMNVEV (reference sequence). The CDR3 is CASSQGQPANYGYTF. CDR3 nucleotide sequence: TGTGCCAGCAGTCAGGGACAGCCAGCCAACTATGGCTACACCTTC.

This clone was found once. The chain recombines TRBV20-1 with TRBJ1-1, with D unresolved. This CDR3 comprises 14 residues. V dropped 3 bases and J dropped 1 base, with 12 bases sitting between them. Germline assignment: CDR1 DFQATT and CDR2 SNEGSKA (reference sequence). CDR3 DNA sequence: TGCAGTGCTAGTACTGGGCTGGCGAACACTGAAGCTTTCTTT. Its translation is CSASTGLANTEAFF.